The rows below give T cell receptor beta chains drawn from one sample of a study of shared clonotypes between healthy human individuals. Sequencing used immunoSEQ multiplex PCR; TCRdb keeps in-frame clones, though not all of them. The table lists 2,500,000 or so clones, 93% of them singletons. Input material: naive CD4+ T cells from PBMCs. All receptors come from a man younger than 30 in good health. Some clones in this sample may be carry-over from other donors' samples. CDR3s include the opening cysteine and the closing phenylalanine or tryptophan. The size of a clone is reported for some rows only, either as once, few or many, or as a class for expanded clones.

clone_size: -; j_call: TRBJ1-6; v_call: TRBV6-1; cdr3_aa: CASSEGASSPLHF
clone_size: once; j_call: TRBJ1-2; v_call: TRBV4-1; cdr3_aa: CASSHQAHRDSSYGYTF
clone_size: -; j_call: TRBJ2-1; v_call: TRBV27; cdr3_aa: CASRTGGPYNEQFF
clone_size: -; j_call: TRBJ1-4; v_call: TRBV5-4; cdr3_aa: CASSLGTDSYEKLFF
clone_size: -; j_call: TRBJ2-1; v_call: TRBV9; cdr3_aa: CASARDSHNEQFF
clone_size: -; j_call: TRBJ1-1; v_call: TRBV5-1; cdr3_aa: CASSLAGQGDEAFF
clone_size: -; j_call: TRBJ2-5; v_call: TRBV11-2; cdr3_aa: CASSPQTGGETQYF
clone_size: -; j_call: TRBJ2-2; v_call: TRBV5-1; cdr3_aa: CASSLAPSGGELFF
clone_size: -; j_call: TRBJ2-1; v_call: TRBV28; cdr3_aa: CASSLVGPYNEQFF
clone_size: -; j_call: TRBJ2-2; v_call: TRBV5-5; cdr3_aa: CASSSGQVDTGELFF
clone_size: -; j_call: TRBJ2-1; v_call: TRBV5-4; cdr3_aa: CASSLGAGQGRNEQFF
clone_size: -; j_call: TRBJ1-5; v_call: TRBV28; cdr3_aa: CASSPRLRGSQPQHF
clone_size: -; j_call: -; v_call: TRBV5-4; cdr3_aa: CASSLNRYEQYF
clone_size: -; j_call: TRBJ1-2; v_call: TRBV2; cdr3_aa: CASRWGTGYGYTF
clone_size: -; j_call: TRBJ1-5; v_call: TRBV19; cdr3_aa: CASSIALSGLVMIRGNQPQHF
clone_size: -; j_call: TRBJ1-1; v_call: TRBV7-3; cdr3_aa: CASSLRQGAEAFF
clone_size: -; j_call: TRBJ1-5; v_call: TRBV19; cdr3_aa: CASAKGQYSNQPQHF
clone_size: -; j_call: TRBJ2-1; v_call: TRBV5-1; cdr3_aa: CASSSPGPGDEQFF
clone_size: -; j_call: TRBJ2-7; v_call: TRBV5-1; cdr3_aa: CASSIRGQETYEQYF
clone_size: -; j_call: TRBJ2-7; v_call: TRBV5-4; cdr3_aa: CASSSQAGGPKQYF
clone_size: -; j_call: TRBJ1-4; v_call: TRBV2; cdr3_aa: CASSEKTGVYEKLFF
clone_size: -; j_call: TRBJ2-1; v_call: TRBV6-6; cdr3_aa: CASSASLSSYNEQFF
clone_size: -; j_call: TRBJ2-7; v_call: TRBV10-3; cdr3_aa: CAISSGPTFYEQYF
clone_size: -; j_call: TRBJ2-7; v_call: TRBV27; cdr3_aa: CASSPGQGWGLERGEQYF
clone_size: -; j_call: TRBJ2-5; v_call: TRBV20-1; cdr3_aa: CSAGGGETQYF
clone_size: -; j_call: TRBJ1-2; v_call: TRBV5-5; cdr3_aa: CASSWGLGPGYGYTF
clone_size: once; j_call: TRBJ2-1; v_call: TRBV5-8; cdr3_aa: CASSRAGRNSLEQFF
clone_size: -; j_call: TRBJ1-2; v_call: TRBV28; cdr3_aa: CASSLGTGPNYGYTF
clone_size: -; j_call: TRBJ2-7; v_call: TRBV29-1; cdr3_aa: CSVRGLHSYEQYF
clone_size: -; j_call: TRBJ2-3; v_call: TRBV6-6; cdr3_aa: CASSFSTDTQYF
clone_size: -; j_call: TRBJ2-7; v_call: TRBV5-6; cdr3_aa: CASSPNPMGRGPGEQYF
clone_size: -; j_call: TRBJ2-7; v_call: TRBV28; cdr3_aa: CASSLWGPGGRGQAYEQYF
clone_size: -; j_call: TRBJ1-1; v_call: TRBV7-8; cdr3_aa: CASSLGRATEAFF
clone_size: -; j_call: TRBJ2-2; v_call: TRBV5-1; cdr3_aa: CATRTGTGVTGELFF
clone_size: -; j_call: TRBJ2-7; v_call: TRBV18; cdr3_aa: CASSPLAPSSYEQYF
clone_size: -; j_call: TRBJ1-1; v_call: TRBV30; cdr3_aa: CAWSGQGNTEAFF
clone_size: -; j_call: TRBJ2-1; v_call: TRBV30; cdr3_aa: CAWSGGSSYNEQFF
clone_size: -; j_call: TRBJ2-7; v_call: TRBV19; cdr3_aa: CASSMTPTTYEQYF
clone_size: -; j_call: TRBJ1-1; v_call: TRBV4-2; cdr3_aa: CASSRIRDRGRRTEAFF
clone_size: once; j_call: TRBJ1-1; v_call: TRBV4-2; cdr3_aa: CASSLGTVEAFF
clone_size: -; j_call: TRBJ1-1; v_call: TRBV5-4; cdr3_aa: CASSLGSAGSNTEAFF
clone_size: few; j_call: TRBJ1-2; v_call: TRBV30; cdr3_aa: CAWSVSYGYTF
clone_size: -; j_call: TRBJ2-2; v_call: TRBV28; cdr3_aa: CASSISGSAGELFF
clone_size: -; j_call: TRBJ2-5; v_call: TRBV2; cdr3_aa: CASSVGVRETQYF
clone_size: once; j_call: TRBJ2-7; v_call: TRBV2; cdr3_aa: CASIDRGLYYEQYF
clone_size: -; j_call: TRBJ2-1; v_call: TRBV28; cdr3_aa: CASGTPGAGANEQFF
clone_size: -; j_call: TRBJ2-2; v_call: TRBV7-2; cdr3_aa: CASNGNVAGELFF